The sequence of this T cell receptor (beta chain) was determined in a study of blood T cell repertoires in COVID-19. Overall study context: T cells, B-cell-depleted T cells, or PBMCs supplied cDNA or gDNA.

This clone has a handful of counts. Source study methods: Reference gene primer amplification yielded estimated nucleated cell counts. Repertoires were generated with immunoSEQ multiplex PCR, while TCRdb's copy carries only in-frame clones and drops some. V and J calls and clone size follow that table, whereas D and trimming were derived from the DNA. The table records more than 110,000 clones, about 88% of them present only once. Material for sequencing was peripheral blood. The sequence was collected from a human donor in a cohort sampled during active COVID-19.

CDR3 amino acids: CATSRDTRGRYEQYF. The CDR3 region has the DNA TGTGCCACCAGCAGAGATACCAGGGGGCGGTACGAGCAGTACTTC. This chain uses TRBV15 with TRBJ2-7; 8 nucleotides line up with TRBD1. This CDR3 comprises 15 residues. J lost 4 bases, V lost 0 bases, and 5 bases had no gene match. The V gene's germline CDR1 is LNHNV and CDR2 YYDKDF (reference sequence).